These T cell receptor beta chains were read from a single sample in a study of cytomegalovirus exposure and HLA in healthy donors. TCRdb's table, derived via immunoSEQ multiplex PCR, lists solely in-frame clones and lacks some. The data show 150,000 or so clones, just under 80% seen once. The sample comprised PBMCs. Source of these receptors: a woman in her 50s in good health and CMV-seropositive. Each CDR3 is given with its conserved first and last residue. D genes are given only for firm matches. Only part of the rows carry a size: once, few, many, or a class if the clone is expanded.

cdr3_length	d_call	j_call	clone_size	v_call	cdr3_aa	cdr3_nt
12	.	TRBJ1-5	.	TRBV28	CASSSGNQPQHF	TGTGCCAGCAGTTCAGGCAATCAGCCCCAGCATTTT
13	TRBD1	TRBJ1-2	.	TRBV7-2	CASSPDREYGYTF	TGTGCCAGCAGCCCCGACAGGGAATATGGCTACACCTTC
15	TRBD1	TRBJ2-5	.	TRBV19	CASSTTGSHSETQYF	TGTGCCAGTAGTACGACAGGGTCACACAGTGAGACCCAGTACTTC
14	.	TRBJ2-7	.	TRBV7-2	CASSFSTATYEQYF	TGTGCCAGCAGCTTCTCGACAGCAACCTACGAGCAGTACTTC
12	TRBD1	TRBJ1-2	.	TRBV2	CASSGDSYGYTF	TGTGCCAGCAGTGGGGACAGTTATGGCTACACCTTC
15	.	TRBJ1-3	.	TRBV27	CASSLSNRVGNTIYF	TGTGCCAGCAGTTTATCGAACAGGGTCGGAAACACCATATATTTT
13	TRBD2	TRBJ2-4	.	TRBV11-2	CASLTSGTNIQYF	TGTGCCAGTCTGACTAGCGGGACAAACATTCAGTACTTC
16	TRBD2	TRBJ2-7	.	TRBV5-1	CASSLVLGSRGGEQYF	TGCGCCAGCAGCTTGGTTTTGGGATCACGGGGGGGCGAGCAGTACTTC
17	.	TRBJ1-3	.	TRBV5-3	CARSSFGSGLSKNTIYF	TGTGCCAGAAGCTCCTTTGGGTCAGGGCTAAGTAAAAACACCATATATTTT
17	.	TRBJ1-1	once	TRBV7-9	CASSPYTGFRERTEAFF	TGTGCCAGCAGCCCATATACAGGGTTCCGGGAAAGGACTGAAGCTTTCTTT
15	.	TRBJ2-3	.	TRBV6-4	CASSPQPSLADTQYF	TGTGCCAGCAGTCCACAACCTTCGCTGGCAGATACGCAGTATTTT
14	.	TRBJ2-7	.	TRBV5-1	CASSFVQGSYEQYF	TGCGCCAGCAGCTTCGTCCAGGGAAGCTACGAGCAGTACTTC
16	TRBD2	TRBJ2-2	.	TRBV19	CASSTFGGRGTGELFF	TGTGCCAGTAGTACCTTTGGAGGGAGGGGCACCGGGGAGCTGTTTTTT
14	TRBD2	TRBJ2-2	.	TRBV7-2	CASRQAGGAGELFF	TGTGCCAGCAGACAAGCGGGGGGCGCCGGGGAGCTGTTTTTT
15	.	TRBJ2-1	.	TRBV25-1	CASNTPGGPHNEQFF	TGTGCCAGCAATACCCCCGGAGGGCCCCACAATGAGCAGTTCTTC
15	TRBD1	TRBJ2-2	.	TRBV7-6	CASSHSQGAGGELFF	TGTGCCAGCAGCCACTCTCAGGGGGCCGGCGGGGAGCTGTTTTTT
16	TRBD1	TRBJ1-5	.	TRBV25-1	CASSGGGTELNQPQHF	TGTGCCAGCAGTGGGGGTGGGACAGAACTCAATCAGCCCCAGCATTTT
15	.	TRBJ2-1	.	TRBV19	CASSIDRDTYNEQFF	TGTGCCAGTAGTATAGACCGGGACACGTACAATGAGCAGTTCTTC
15	.	TRBJ2-6	.	TRBV7-2	CASSLVSSGANGLTF	TGTGCCAGCAGCTTAGTATCTTCTGGGGCCAACGGCCTGACTTTC
18	TRBD2	TRBJ2-3	.	TRBV5-6	CASSPGLAGVGGPDTQYF	TGTGCCAGCAGCCCGGGACTAGCGGGAGTAGGAGGGCCAGACACGCAGTATTTT
15	TRBD2	TRBJ2-1	.	TRBV5-1	CASSLPSGRAGEQFF	TGCGCCAGCAGCCTCCCTAGCGGGAGGGCCGGGGAGCAGTTCTTC
15	.	TRBJ1-1	.	TRBV27	CASSSGGGGRTEAFF	TGTGCCAGCAGTTCCGGAGGGGGGGGTAGGACTGAAGCTTTCTTT
19	.	TRBJ1-2	.	TRBV21-1	CASSKGKGLLGQFFYGYTF	TGTGCCAGCAGCAAAGGAAAGGGGTTGCTTGGGCAGTTCTTCTATGGCTACACCTTC
15	.	TRBJ1-1	once	TRBV7-2	CASSLQVGGNTEAFF	TGTGCCAGCAGCTTACAGGTGGGGGGGAACACTGAAGCTTTCTTT
16	TRBD1	TRBJ1-1	.	TRBV7-9	CASSLLGGTENTEAFF	TGTGCCAGCAGCTTGCTAGGCGGGACAGAGAACACTGAAGCTTTCTTT
14	TRBD1	TRBJ2-5	.	TRBV11-2	CASSARGGKETQYF	TGTGCCAGCAGCGCCCGAGGGGGCAAAGAGACCCAGTACTTC
14	.	TRBJ1-3	.	TRBV6-6	CASSYMGAGNTIYF	TGTGCCAGCAGTTACATGGGCGCTGGAAACACCATATATTTT
14	TRBD2	TRBJ2-7	.	TRBV14	CASGRLAGSYEQYF	TGTGCCAGCGGAAGACTAGCGGGGTCCTACGAGCAGTACTTC
14	TRBD1	TRBJ2-7	.	TRBV7-9	CASGPGQGFYEQYF	TGTGCCAGCGGACCGGGACAGGGGTTTTACGAGCAGTACTTC
15	.	TRBJ1-1	.	TRBV18	CASSPWLQGNTEAFF	TGTGCCAGCTCACCATGGTTACAGGGTAACACTGAAGCTTTCTTT
15	TRBD1	TRBJ1-4	.	TRBV6-4	CASRSSGTANEKLFF	TGTGCCAGCAGGTCCTCCGGGACAGCTAATGAAAAACTGTTTTTT
15	.	TRBJ1-6	.	TRBV6-5	CASSYSAGYNSPLHF	TGTGCCAGCAGTTACTCCGCAGGTTATAATTCACCCCTCCACTTT
13	TRBD1	TRBJ1-1	.	TRBV19	CASSGTVNTEAFF	TGTGCCAGTAGCGGGACAGTCAACACTGAAGCTTTCTTT
13	.	TRBJ1-5	.	TRBV19	CASGGGFNQPQHF	TGTGCCAGTGGGGGGGGCTTCAATCAGCCCCAGCATTTT
14	TRBD1	TRBJ2-7	.	TRBV6-1	CASRERQGNYEQYF	TGTGCCAGCAGAGAAAGACAGGGTAATTACGAGCAGTACTTC
13	TRBD1	TRBJ2-1	.	TRBV5-1	CASQLQGANEQFF	TGCGCCAGCCAACTACAGGGGGCTAATGAGCAGTTCTTC
14	.	TRBJ2-3	.	TRBV5-6	CASSSSGLTDTQYF	TGTGCCAGCAGCTCATCGGGACTCACAGATACGCAGTATTTT
17	.	TRBJ2-1	.	TRBV5-6	CASSALIRGSSYNEQFF	TGTGCCAGCAGCGCCCTAATTAGGGGTAGCTCCTACAATGAGCAGTTCTTC
17	TRBD2	TRBJ2-3	once	TRBV10-3	CAISESHGLAAADTQYF	TGTGCCATCAGTGAGTCGCACGGACTAGCGGCTGCAGATACGCAGTATTTT
16	.	TRBJ2-5	once	TRBV7-2	CASSMTAFGVAETQYF	TGTGCCAGCAGCATGACCGCGTTCGGGGTAGCCGAGACCCAGTACTTC
14	.	TRBJ1-4	.	TRBV7-2	CASSPQGSNEKLFF	TGTGCCAGCAGCCCCCAGGGATCTAATGAAAAACTGTTTTTT
13	.	TRBJ2-2	.	TRBV30	CAWRTENTGELFF	TGTGCCTGGAGGACTGAGAACACCGGGGAGCTGTTTTTT
16	TRBD2	TRBJ2-7	.	TRBV7-2	CASSLSPSGDTYEQYF	TGTGCCAGCAGCTTATCTCCTAGCGGGGACACCTACGAGCAGTACTTC
13	.	TRBJ2-4	.	TRBV5-6	CASSSMGPGYQYF	TGTGCCAGCAGCTCGATGGGCCCGGGGTACCAGTACTTC
16	TRBD1	TRBJ2-5	few	TRBV11-2	CASSLDLGQGGETQYF	TGTGCCAGCAGCTTAGATCTGGGACAGGGGGGAGAGACCCAGTACTTC
15	.	TRBJ1-2	.	TRBV28	CASSYGRGARYGYTF	TGTGCCAGCAGTTATGGCCGGGGGGCCCGGTATGGCTACACCTTC
15	TRBD1	TRBJ1-2	.	TRBV19	CASSLGGRGRSGYTF	TGTGCCAGTAGTCTTGGTGGCAGGGGGAGATCTGGCTACACCTTC